The entry below describes one TCR beta chain. With 5 bases removed from V and 0 bases from J, the gap between germline ends came to 13 bases. Germline V gene data show CDR1 as MDHEN and CDR2 as SYDVKM. The CDR3 totals 15 residues. The sample originates from a study of preoperative IRX-2 immunotherapy in early breast cancer. Clones were sequenced by immunoSEQ multiplex PCR, and TCRdb holds only the in-frame ones, with some missing. The sample contains 25,000 to 35,000 clones, over 75% of which appear only once. Treatment noted: preoperative locoregional IRX-2 cytokine immunotherapy. This phase Ib study tested locoregional IRX-2 cytokine immunotherapy given before surgery.

This clonotype was obtained from a human donor with breast cancer. J is TRBJ1-1 and V is TRBV28, with TRBD1 as a possible D gene (6 bases). Sample collection was performed from a patient treated with IRX-2 immunotherapy. CDR3 sequence reads: CASSPRGAVNTEAFF. In DNA, the CDR3 is TGTGCCAGCAGTCCCCGGGGGGCGGTGAACACTGAAGCTTTCTTT.